A single sample gave rise to the 28 T cell receptor beta chains below, sequenced in a study of blood T cell repertoires in COVID-19. Sequencing used immunoSEQ multiplex PCR; TCRdb keeps in-frame clones, though not all of them. The data hold roughly 200,000 clones, with approximately 90% observed a single time. The sample comprised peripheral blood. Every receptor here comes from a man between 40 and 49 years old with active or convalescent COVID-19.

The gene calls are TRBV3-1 (or the pseudogene TRBV3-2) and TRBJ1-2; D ambiguous. Germline assignment: CDR1 LGHDT and CDR2 YNNKEL (reference sequence). The V and J ends lost 1 base and 4 bases respectively, with 10 bases between them. The CDR3 is made up of 14 amino acids. The CDR3 protein is CASSQGTLGYGYTF. Here the CDR3 DNA reads TGTGCCAGCAGCCAAGGGACTTTAGGCTATGGCTACACCTTC.

V is TRBV7-2 and J is TRBJ2-3, with 7 bases identical to TRBD2. Germline V gives CDR1 SGHTA, CDR2 FQGNSA. The ends lost 2 bases at V and 0 bases at J; junction bases unmatched: 8. The CDR3 spans 17 residues. The CDR3 nucleotides read TGTGCCAGCAGCTTAAGGGGCGGGAGCTCTAGCACAGATACGCAGTATTTT. Translating gives CASSLRGGSSSTDTQYF.

The V and J genes are TRBV5-4 and TRBJ1-2, with D unresolved. The germline V gene encodes CDR1 SGHNT and CDR2 YYREEE (reference sequence). Trimming stripped 3 bases from V and 2 bases from J, with 14 bases between. CDR3 length equals 15 residues. CDR3 amino acids: CASSYSPGSNYGYTF. In DNA form, the CDR3 reads TGTGCCAGCAGCTACAGTCCGGGATCGAACTATGGCTACACCTTC.

This chain links TRBV7-7 with TRBJ2-1; perhaps TRBD2 as D (6 bases). Between the trimmed V and J ends, which lost 5 bases and 7 bases, there was a span of 18 bases. Germline V gives CDR1 SSHAT, CDR2 FNYEAQ (reference sequence). The length of the CDR3 is 15 residues. The CDR3 DNA follows: TGTGCCAGCAGCCCAGGGTTGGCGGGGACGAATGAGCAGTTCTTC. This sequence encodes CASSPGLAGTNEQFF.

The table lists this clone with a count of one. Other DNA variants within this sample encode the same CDR3. The rearrangement uses TRBV19 and TRBJ2-2; 8 bases are shared with TRBD1. Trimming cost V 6 bases and J 5 bases; bases outside gene matches: 5. The CDR3 is made up of 14 amino acids. The germline CDR1 and CDR2 sequences are LNHDA and SQIVND (reference sequence). This chain's CDR3 is CASSRDRGTGELFF. CDR3 coding DNA: TGTGCCAGTAGCCGAGACAGGGGAACCGGGGAGCTGTTTTTT.

The rearrangement uses TRBV6-6 and TRBJ2-7; D is tentatively TRBD1 or TRBD2 (5 bases each). The CDR3 totals 14 residues. V shed 4 bases and J shed 1 base, with 11 bases lying between them. Germline loops: CDR1 MNHNY, CDR2 SVGAGI (reference sequence). In DNA, the CDR3 is TGTGCCAGCAGTTTCTCGGGGCGATCCTACGAGCAGTACTTC. As protein: CASSFSGRSYEQYF.

The chain recombines TRBV5-3 with TRBJ2-1; 13 bases are a match to TRBD2. TRBV5-3 has ORF status, its function being uncertain. The CDR3 length is 15 residues. J gave up 8 bases and V 4 bases, and 6 bases lay outside the gene matches. The CDR3 sequence is CARSTGTSGAYEQFF. The CDR3 bases are TGTGCCAGAAGCACCGGGACTAGCGGGGCCTATGAGCAGTTCTTC.

This clone was recorded only once. The chain joins TRBV12-5 to TRBJ2-7; TRBD1 might be the D (5 bases). The ends were cut back, 0 bases at V and 3 bases at J, with 9 bases in the middle. Germline CDR1 reads LGHNT; CDR2 reads FRNRAP. CDR3 length: 14 amino acids. The CDR3 region has the DNA TGTGCTAGTGGTTTGGTACTTAGGGGCTACGAGCAGTACTTC. Translated: CASGLVLRGYEQYF.

The gene calls are TRBV28 and TRBJ1-2; D remains unclear. Trimming left V 2 bases short and J 8 bases short, with 9 bases between. The CDR3 is 12 amino acids. Germline V gene sequence: CDR1 MDHEN, CDR2 SYDVKM. CDR3 protein: CASSLERHGYTF. In DNA, the CDR3 is TGTGCCAGCAGTTTAGAAAGACACGGCTACACCTTC.

The chain combines TRBV5-1 with TRBJ2-6, with TRBD1 matching over 12 bases. The junction had 5 bases not matched to a gene; V was cut back by 4 bases and J by 0 bases. The CDR3 runs to 18 residues. Germline V gene lookup returns CDR1 SGHRS and CDR2 YFSETQ. The CDR3 nucleotides are TGCGCCAGCAGCGTGGGGACAGGGGGCTACTCTGGGGCCAACGTCCTGACTTTC. It translates to CASSVGTGGYSGANVLTF.

The chain is built from TRBV25-1 and TRBJ1-5; no clear D gene. Germline assignment: CDR1 MGHDK and CDR2 SYGVNS. This CDR3 is built from 15 residues. V lost 5 bases, J lost 2 bases, and 13 bases lay in between. CDR3 sequence: CASSRKGLGNQPQHF. The CDR3 nucleotides are TGTGCCAGCAGTAGGAAAGGACTGGGCAATCAGCCCCAGCATTTT.

V usage is TRBV6-6 and J usage is TRBJ1-5; TRBD1 agrees at 7 bases. Per germline, CDR1 MNHNY and CDR2 SVGAGI (reference sequence). CDR3 length: 15 amino acids. The V segment lost 4 bases and the J segment 2 bases; nucleotides outside the gene matches: 5. The CDR3 region has the DNA TGTGCCAGCAGTTCTCAGGGGGTCGGCAATCAGCCCCAGCATTTT. Protein sequence: CASSSQGVGNQPQHF.

The V gene is TRBV6-5, the J gene TRBJ1-1; D gene uncertain. With 7 bases removed from V and 6 bases from J, the gap between germline ends came to 12 bases. CDR1 is MNHEY, CDR2 SVGAGI, per germline. The CDR3 totals 12 residues. The DNA of the CDR3 is TGTGCCAGCATTGGGGAGGGAGCTGAAGCTTTCTTT. Encoded protein: CASIGEGAEAFF.

The chain uses TRBV7-2 and TRBJ1-2, with D possibly matching TRBD1 (5 bases). The V and J ends lost 0 bases and 2 bases respectively, with 10 bases between them. The CDR3 consists of 15 residues. Germline CDR1 is SGHTA and CDR2 is FQGNSA. The CDR3 is CASSLAAGSNYGYTF. In DNA, the CDR3 is TGTGCCAGCAGCTTAGCAGCAGGGTCGAACTATGGCTACACCTTC.

The CDR3 protein is CATSGGQTSNQPQHF. Here the CDR3 DNA reads TGTGCCACCAGTGGGGGACAGACCAGCAATCAGCCCCAGCATTTT. The rearrangement joins TRBV24-1 to TRBJ1-5; TRBD1 agrees at 7 bases. Trimming removed 5 bases from V and 1 base from J; junction bases left unmatched: 4. The CDR3 totals 15 residues. The V gene's germline CDR1 is KGHDR and CDR2 SFDVKD.

As DNA, the CDR3 is TGTGCCAGCAGACCCGGACAGGGGGGCCACGAGCAGTACTTC. This translates into CASRPGQGGHEQYF. J is TRBJ2-7 and V is TRBV27; 10 bases agree with TRBD1. Unmatched junction bases numbered 7, after V lost 6 bases and J lost 5 bases. This CDR3 spans 14 amino acids. Germline CDR1 and CDR2: MNHEY and SMNVEV (reference sequence).

The chain uses TRBV5-1 and TRBJ2-5, with TRBD1 matching over 8 bases. CDR3 length: 14 residues. CDR1 and CDR2 from the germline V gene are SGHRS and YFSETQ. The trim removed 3 bases at V and 4 bases at J, leaving 5 bases unmatched. The CDR3, as DNA: TGCGCCAGCAGCTCGCCAGGGGGCTTAGAGACCCAGTACTTC. Encoded protein: CASSSPGGLETQYF.

Worth noting for this clone: The same CDR3 is also encoded by other DNA sequences in this sample. The CDR3 bases are TGTGCCACCAGTGATCCGGGGACAGGGTCAGATACGCAGTATTTT. Protein: CATSDPGTGSDTQYF. The chain links TRBV24-1 to TRBJ2-3, with 9 nucleotides matching TRBD1. V shed 3 bases and J 4 bases; nucleotides not matched to a gene: 4. The CDR3 covers 15 residues. Germline assignment: CDR1 KGHDR and CDR2 SFDVKD.

The rearrangement joins TRBV12-3 or TRBV12-4 to TRBJ1-2; no reliable D call. V lost 1 base to trimming and J lost 6 bases, with 9 bases between them. The CDR3 has 13 residues. CDR3 residues: CASSLDRSNGYTF. In DNA form, the CDR3 reads TGTGCCAGCAGTTTAGATAGGAGTAATGGCTACACCTTC.

This clone occurred once. The genes are TRBV7-2 and TRBJ1-5; D not resolved. Trimming took 4 bases from V and 0 from J, leaving 16 bases between them. The CDR3 sequence is 17 residues long. Germline CDR1 is SGHTA and CDR2 is FQGNSA. CDR3 amino acids: CASSSPTQTYSNQPQHF. The CDR3 DNA reads TGTGCCAGCAGCTCCCCGACCCAGACATATAGCAATCAGCCCCAGCATTTT.

This chain links TRBV5-6 with TRBJ1-2, with 9 bases lining up with TRBD1. CDR1 is SGHDT and CDR2 is YYEEEE in the germline V gene. This CDR3 region has 17 residues. The V and J ends lost 4 bases and 2 bases, in that order; junction bases with no gene match: 12. CDR3 DNA: TGTGCCAGCAGCAACGGACAGGGGAAGGTTAAGAACTATGGCTACACCTTC. Its translation is CASSNGQGKVKNYGYTF.

The CDR3 region is CASSKEGDRNYGYTF. The CDR3 DNA reads as TGTGCCAGCAGCAAAGAGGGGGACAGGAACTATGGCTACACCTTC. The chain is built from TRBV6-5 and TRBJ1-2; 8 bases match TRBD1. V was pared by 6 bases and J by 2 bases, with 8 bases of the junction left unmatched. The CDR3 has 15 amino acids. Germline lookup yields CDR1 MNHEY and CDR2 SVGAGI.

This clone has only one observation. The rearrangement joins TRBV19 to TRBJ1-2; D not resolved. V gave up 5 bases and J gave up 6 bases, with 4 bases separating them. CDR1 is LNHDA, CDR2 SQIVND, per germline (reference sequence). The CDR3 runs to 10 residues. As DNA, the CDR3 is TGTGCCAGTAGTCGAGATGGCTACACCTTC. Protein product: CASSRDGYTF.

This clone was recorded once. The chain combines TRBV28 with TRBJ1-2; 10 bases align to TRBD1. Trimming took 5 bases from V and 5 from J; bases not matched to a gene: 11. This CDR3 contains 16 residues. CDR1 is MDHEN and CDR2 is SYDVKM in the germline V gene. This CDR3 reads CASSPRGGTGAYGYTF. The DNA of the CDR3 is TGTGCCAGCAGTCCCCGGGGGGGGACAGGGGCGTATGGCTACACCTTC.

The chain uses TRBV10-3 and TRBJ1-3; 7 bases align to TRBD1. Germline V gene sequence: CDR1 ENHRY, CDR2 SYGVKD. The CDR3 spans 16 residues. The V gene end was trimmed by 5 bases and the J gene end by 0 bases; junction bases not matched to a gene: 7. CDR3 DNA: TGTGCCATCAGTTTGGACAGGCACGCCTCTGGAAACACCATATATTTT. Translation gives CAISLDRHASGNTIYF.

The V call is TRBV5-6, the J call TRBJ2-5; 10 bases agree with TRBD2. V dropped 3 bases and J dropped 0; count of bases not matched to a gene: 11. Germline V lookup: CDR1 SGHDT, CDR2 YYEEEE. The CDR3 is 18 residues long. The CDR3 region is CASSSPSSGGLYQETQYF. In DNA form, the CDR3 reads TGTGCCAGCAGCTCTCCTTCTAGCGGGGGTTTGTACCAAGAGACCCAGTACTTC.

This chain connects TRBV4-1 to TRBJ1-1, with TRBD1 matching 8 bases. The V gene end was trimmed by 2 bases and the J gene end by 5 bases; junction bases not matched to a gene: 4. This CDR3 has 14 amino acids. CDR1 is MGHRA, CDR2 YSYEKL, per germline. In DNA form, the CDR3 reads TGCGCCAGCAGCCAACTGACAGGGGCTACTGAAGCTTTCTTT. Translating gives CASSQLTGATEAFF.

This rearrangement joins TRBV11-2 to TRBJ2-3, with TRBD1 matching over 7 bases. V dropped 5 bases and J dropped 1; count of bases not matched to a gene: 9. The germline CDR1 and CDR2 sequences are SGHAT and FQNNGV. The CDR3 consists of 16 residues. The CDR3 nucleotides read TGTGCCAGCAGCCCTAGGATTGGACAGGGCACAGATACGCAGTATTTT. This sequence encodes CASSPRIGQGTDTQYF.